The 4 T cell receptor beta chains below were found in one sample sequenced in a study of cytomegalovirus exposure and HLA in healthy donors. The study ran its PCR with 60 Vbeta and 13 Jbeta primers. Libraries were prepared by immunoSEQ multiplex PCR; TCRdb keeps only in-frame clonotypes and omits some of them. The table lists 150,000 to 200,000 clones, about 70% of them singletons. Sequenced: PBMCs. These receptors were collected from a young woman in good health and CMV-seronegative.

The J gene is TRBJ2-3, the V gene TRBV27; 7 bases fit TRBD1. J gave up 2 bases and V 5 bases, and 25 bases lay outside the gene matches. Looked up from germline, CDR1 is MNHEY and CDR2 is SMNVEV (reference sequence). This CDR3 has 21 residues. The CDR3 is CASSRTFRQGDRDVLTDTQYF. The CDR3 DNA is TGTGCCAGCAGTCGCACCTTCCGACAGGGAGACCGGGATGTTCTCACAGATACGCAGTATTTT.

The V gene is TRBV7-9, the J gene TRBJ2-7; the match to TRBD2 covers 12 bases. Trimming took 5 bases from V and 6 from J; bases not matched to a gene: 8. In germline, CDR1 is SEHNR, CDR2 FQNEAQ (reference sequence). The length of the CDR3 is 15 residues. CDR3 bases: TGTGCCAGCAGCGCGACTAGCGGGAGCCCCCTCGAGCAGTACTTC. Translating it yields CASSATSGSPLEQYF.

J is TRBJ2-2 and V is TRBV5-1, with 12 bases matching TRBD2. V was clipped by 4 bases and J by 5 bases; unmatched bases: 12. CDR3 length: 18 residues. Germline V gene lookup returns CDR1 SGHRS and CDR2 YFSETQ. The CDR3 DNA is TGCGCCAGCAGCCTACCTACTAGCGGGAGGTCGGGTACCGGGGAGCTGTTTTTT. This codes for CASSLPTSGRSGTGELFF.

J is TRBJ2-4 and V is TRBV30; D perhaps matches TRBD2 (6 bases). Germline assignment: CDR1 GTSNPN and CDR2 SVGIG (reference sequence). Trimming cost V 0 bases and J 3 bases, with 12 bases left between them. The CDR3 runs 15 residues. Here the CDR3 reads CAWSVGLGGKNIQYF. The CDR3 DNA is TGTGCCTGGAGTGTAGGGCTCGGGGGCAAAAACATTCAGTACTTC.